The clone carrying this TCR beta chain was counted a single time. These data originate in a study of T cell responses to AZD1222 COVID-19 vaccine. Profiled with immunoSEQ multiplex PCR; TCRdb holds only in-frame clones, not every one. The table has just over 90,000 clones, 85% to 90% seen once. The TCR sequence derives from an adult who received the AZD1222 COVID-19 vaccine. Sequencing used peripheral blood, obtained 28 days after the second AZD1222 dose.

CDR3 DNA: TGTGCCAGCAGCCTGCGTCGGGGGGATGGCTACACCTTC. Its translation: CASSLRRGDGYTF. J is TRBJ1-2 and V is TRBV5-8, with D perhaps matching TRBD1 (5 bases). V lost 4 bases and J lost 6, with 13 bases in between. Germline CDR1 and CDR2: SGHTS and YDEGEE. CDR3 size: 13 residues.